A single sample gave rise to the 17 T cell receptor beta chains below, sequenced in a study of OX40 agonist ivuxolimab in advanced cancers. The repertoire was sequenced with immunoSEQ multiplex PCR; TCRdb's copy has only in-frame clones and lacks some. The table lists 40,000 or so clones, 80% to 90% of them singletons, with approximately 2.3% in the top ten. Material: CD4+ or CD8+ T cells sorted from blood, obtained in a trial of the OX40 agonist ivuxolimab. The receptors were sampled from an adult with an advanced solid tumor such as melanoma, head and neck, liver or kidney cancer.

The chain recombines TRBV14 with TRBJ2-2, with D perhaps given as TRBD1 or TRBD2 (5 bases each). V gave up 1 base and J gave up 5 bases, with 17 bases separating them. The CDR3 loop spans 17 amino acids. Germline CDR1 and CDR2: SGHDN and FVKESK. The CDR3 DNA reads as TGTGCCAGCAGCCAAGTAGTAGGGACCCTAGGGACCGGGGAGCTGTTTTTT. It translates to CASSQVVGTLGTGELFF.

This rearrangement joins TRBV4-2 to TRBJ2-2; a weak D match, TRBD2 (6 bases). V lost 1 base, J lost 5 bases, and 17 bases lay in between. Germline V lookup: CDR1 LGHNA, CDR2 YNFKEQ. CDR3 size: 17 residues. DNA of the CDR3: TGTGCCAGCAGCCAAGTAGGGCGGGGTCCTCGAACCGGGGAGCTGTTTTTT. Translation: CASSQVGRGPRTGELFF.

In its sample, this clone was seen once. The J gene is TRBJ1-5, the V gene TRBV5-8, with TRBD1 as a possible D gene (6 bases). V lost 0 bases, J lost 3 bases, and 22 bases lay in between. The CDR3 runs to 19 residues. Germline V gene lookup returns CDR1 SGHTS and CDR2 YDEGEE. The DNA of the CDR3 is TGTGCCAGCAGCTTGGAGCAGACAGGAACGCGAATAAACAATCAGCCCCAGCATTTT. It specifies CASSLEQTGTRINNQPQHF. Complete variable domain (other parts from reference TRBV5-8 and TRBJ1-5): EAGVTQSPTHLIKTRGQQATLRCSPISGHTSVYWYQQALGLGLQFLLWYDEGEERNRGNFPPRFSGRQFPNYSSELNVNALELEDSALYLCASSLEQTGTRINNQPQHFGDGTRLSIL.

The chain is built from TRBV7-8 and TRBJ1-4; D may be TRBD1 (5 bases). CDR1 is SGHVS, CDR2 FQNEAQ, per germline. This CDR3 region has 15 residues. The V end was cut by 1 base, the J end by 5 bases, with 11 bases between. CDR3 DNA sequence: TGTGCCAGCAGCTTAGTCCCGACAGAAAATGAAAAACTGTTTTTT. It encodes CASSLVPTENEKLFF.

V usage is TRBV9 and J usage is TRBJ2-7; 7 bases fit TRBD2. J lost 4 bases, V lost 0 bases, and 7 bases had no gene match. Germline CDR1 is SGDLS and CDR2 is YYNGEE. The CDR3 runs to 15 residues. The CDR3 DNA reads TGTGCCAGCAGCGTAGATTCTAGCGGAGATTACGAGCAGTACTTC. Its protein product is CASSVDSSGDYEQYF.

The V call is TRBV5-1, the J call TRBJ2-2, with TRBD2 matching 12 bases. After removal of 4 bases from V and 5 bases from J, the junction contained 9 bases not matched to a gene. The CDR3 is 17 residues long. Germline V gene sequence: CDR1 SGHRS, CDR2 YFSETQ. CDR3 loop: CASSPTSGGTHTGELFF. The DNA for the CDR3 is TGCGCCAGCAGCCCCACTAGCGGGGGGACTCATACCGGGGAGCTGTTTTTT.

The chain joins TRBV5-5 to TRBJ1-1; D is undetermined. Trimming took off 1 base at V and 3 bases at J, with 13 bases between the two ends. This CDR3 is built from 15 residues. CDR1 is SGHKS, CDR2 YYEKEE, per germline (reference sequence). DNA for the CDR3: TGTGCCAGCAGCTTGTCGAGGGTCTGGTACACTGAAGCTTTCTTT. It specifies CASSLSRVWYTEAFF.

The rearrangement joins TRBV4-1 to TRBJ2-3; 10 nucleotides match TRBD2. This CDR3 spans 16 amino acids. With 1 base clipped from V and 1 base from J, the junction kept 2 bases outside the gene matches. Germline lookup yields CDR1 MGHRA and CDR2 YSYEKL. The CDR3 region has the DNA TGCGCCAGCAGCCAAGTGGGGACTAGCGGCACAGATACGCAGTATTTT. Translating gives CASSQVGTSGTDTQYF.

This chain uses TRBV6-1 with TRBJ2-3, with D possibly matching TRBD2 (5 bases). Germline assignment: CDR1 MNHNS and CDR2 SASEGT. The V end was cut by 8 bases, the J end by 3 bases, with 15 bases between. The CDR3 runs to 14 residues. In DNA, the CDR3 is TGTGCCAGCCATATCCTCGGCGGGACAGATACGCAGTATTTT. Translating gives CASHILGGTDTQYF.

This clone appeared a few times. The J gene is TRBJ1-1, the V gene TRBV7-9; D is possibly TRBD1 (6 bases). Germline CDR1 SEHNR, CDR2 FQNEAQ (reference sequence). Trimming left V 5 bases short and J 6 bases short, with 16 bases between. The CDR3 is 14 amino acids. CDR3 amino acids: CASSGYRVLAEAFF. CDR3 sequence (DNA): TGTGCCAGCAGCGGGTACAGGGTTTTAGCTGAAGCTTTCTTT.

This clone was recorded once. This chain uses TRBV5-1 with TRBJ2-2; 7 nucleotides agree with TRBD1. Germline-derived CDR1 and CDR2 are SGHRS and YFSETQ. This CDR3 is 15 amino acids long. The V gene end was trimmed by 4 bases and the J gene end by 7 bases; junction bases not matched to a gene: 10. The CDR3: CASSLGDSRIGELFF. The DNA for the CDR3 is TGCGCCAGCAGCCTCGGGGACAGTCGTATCGGGGAGCTGTTTTTT.

The chain recombines TRBV2 with TRBJ1-5; no clear D gene. V was trimmed by 8 bases and J by 6 bases, leaving 11 bases between them. From germline, CDR1 is SNHLY and CDR2 FYNNEI. The CDR3 totals 12 residues. CDR3 amino acids: CASGATPQPQHF. CDR3 nucleotide sequence: TGTGCCAGCGGCGCGACACCTCAGCCCCAGCATTTT.

This sequence joins TRBV25-1 and TRBJ2-5; D could derive from TRBD1 or TRBD2 (5 bases each). V lost 4 bases, J lost 5 bases, and 17 bases lay in between. There are 15 residues in the CDR3. Germline CDR1 MGHDK, CDR2 SYGVNS. The DNA of the CDR3 is TGTGCCAGCAGTGCTACTCCGGGACCACAGGAGACCCAGTACTTC. It specifies CASSATPGPQETQYF.

The chain joins TRBV5-8 to TRBJ2-1, with TRBD2 as a possible D gene (6 bases). Germline V gives CDR1 SGHTS, CDR2 YDEGEE. The CDR3 extends over 13 amino acids. The V end lost 2 bases, the J end lost 5 bases, and 8 bases lay between the germline ends. The CDR3 here is CASSFRGNNEQFF. CDR3 nucleotides: TGTGCCAGCAGCTTCCGGGGGAACAATGAGCAGTTCTTC.

Remarks on this clone: Compared with germline, one end of the junction differs, possibly owing to a read error. The chain recombines TRBV5-1 with TRBJ1-5; 8 nucleotides match TRBD1. Germline V gene data show CDR1 as SGHRS and CDR2 as YFSETQ. The CDR3 runs to 13 residues. The DNA for the CDR3 is TGCGCCAGCAGGTTGGACAGGGATCAGCCCCAGCATTTT. This encodes CASRLDRDQPQHF.

This chain links TRBV2 with TRBJ2-5, with 7 bases identical to TRBD2. The CDR3 totals 15 residues. After removal of 3 bases from V and 5 bases from J, the junction contained 9 bases not matched to a gene. Germline-derived CDR1 and CDR2 are SNHLY and FYNNEI. The CDR3 here is CASSDGAGLGETQYF. CDR3 DNA sequence: TGTGCCAGCAGTGATGGAGCGGGGCTGGGGGAGACCCAGTACTTC.

This chain links TRBV7-2 with TRBJ2-1, with 13 bases lining up with TRBD2. CDR1 is SGHTA and CDR2 is FQGNSA in the germline V gene. CDR3 length: 16 amino acids. Trimming cost V 1 base and J 7 bases; bases outside gene matches: 4. In DNA, the CDR3 is TGTGCCAGCAGCTTAGGGTGGACTAGCGGGGGTAATGAGCAGTTCTTC. It specifies CASSLGWTSGGNEQFF.